A single sample is the source of the 10 T cell receptor beta chains below, sequenced in a study of T cell responses to AZD1222 COVID-19 vaccine. The data were produced by immunoSEQ multiplex PCR, yet TCRdb's version contains in-frame clones alone and is incomplete. The sample shows around 150,000 clones, approximately 94% of them seen only once. The starting material was peripheral blood, obtained on day 0 of AZD1222 vaccination. The receptors stem from an adult in good health.

The gene calls are TRBV30 and TRBJ1-6; weak D call: TRBD1 (5 bases). V lost 2 bases and J lost 7, with 15 bases in between. Germline CDR1 reads GTSNPN; CDR2 reads SVGIG (reference sequence). The CDR3 spans 15 residues. In DNA form, the CDR3 reads TGTGCCTGGAGTACTAAGGGACCCAGCAATTCACCCCTCCACTTT. Protein: CAWSTKGPSNSPLHF.

The chain employs TRBV18 and TRBJ2-1; 7 bases are a match to TRBD2. V shed 3 bases and J 2 bases; nucleotides not matched to a gene: 7. The germline V gene has CDR1 KGHSH and CDR2 LQKENI. The CDR3 spans 16 residues. In nucleotides, the CDR3 is TGTGCCAGCTCACCCCTCCCAGCGGGGACCTACAATGAGCAGTTCTTC. Amino acids: CASSPLPAGTYNEQFF.

The genes are TRBV18 and TRBJ1-1; tentatively, D is TRBD1 (5 bases). V gave up 8 bases and J gave up 5 bases, with 15 bases separating them. The CDR3 has 13 residues. Per germline, CDR1 KGHSH and CDR2 LQKENI. CDR3 sequence reads: CASKGLPGTEAFF. The CDR3 coding sequence is TGTGCCAGCAAGGGACTCCCGGGAACTGAAGCTTTCTTT.

The chain is built from TRBV5-5 and TRBJ1-1; D gene uncertain. The V and J ends lost 0 bases and 1 base respectively, with 7 bases between them. The CDR3 is 14 residues long. The V gene's germline CDR1 is SGHKS and CDR2 YYEKEE (reference sequence). The CDR3 reads CASSLGTENTEAFF. Here the CDR3 DNA reads TGTGCCAGCAGCTTGGGGACGGAGAACACTGAAGCTTTCTTT.

V is TRBV7-2 and J is TRBJ1-2; D unclear. There are 13 residues in the CDR3. The germline gives CDR1 SGHTA, CDR2 FQGNSA. V was clipped by 1 base and J by 5 bases, with 8 bases between them. As DNA, the CDR3 is TGTGCCAGCAGCTTAGGGTGGGAATATGGCTACACCTTC. Residues: CASSLGWEYGYTF.

This clone was observed once. The J gene is TRBJ1-5, the V gene TRBV5-6; D remains ambiguous. There are 15 residues in the CDR3. With 3 bases removed from V and 0 bases from J, the gap between germline ends came to 10 bases. CDR1 and CDR2 from the germline V gene are SGHDT and YYEEEE. Here the CDR3 reads CASSSGIYSNQPQHF. Here the CDR3 DNA reads TGTGCCAGCAGCTCTGGAATTTATAGCAATCAGCCCCAGCATTTT.

This clone was seen only once. CDR3 coding DNA: TGTGCCAGCAGCCCTGACAGGTCAGCCCAGCATTTT. This sequence encodes CASSPDRSAQHF. This chain links TRBV7-8 with TRBJ1-5; perhaps TRBD1 as D (6 bases). Germline-derived CDR1 and CDR2 are SGHVS and FQNEAQ. V was trimmed by 5 bases and J by 11 bases, leaving 13 bases between them. The CDR3 extends over 12 amino acids. Drawing the rest from reference TRBV7-8 and TRBJ1-5, the complete variable domain is GAGVSQSPRYKVAKRGQDVALRCDPISGHVSLFWYQQALGQGPEFLTYFQNEAQLDKSGLPSDRFFAERPEGSVSTLKIQRTQQEDSAVYLCASSPDRSAQHFGDGTRLSIL.

The V and J genes are TRBV6-5 and TRBJ1-1, with 7 bases matching TRBD1. The germline V gene has CDR1 MNHEY and CDR2 SVGAGI. This CDR3 contains 13 residues. With 6 bases clipped from V and 7 bases from J, the junction kept 8 bases outside the gene matches. CDR3 in DNA: TGTGCCAGCAGGGGGACAGATGCTATTGAAGCTTTCTTT. Amino acid sequence: CASRGTDAIEAFF.

This clone has just one count. V usage is TRBV19 and J usage is TRBJ2-2; 11 bases fit TRBD1. CDR3 length: 19 residues. Germline trimming cut 3 bases from V and 1 base from J; bases unmatched to any gene: 10. Germline values: CDR1 LNHDA, CDR2 SQIVND (reference sequence). The CDR3 here is CASSMAVGTGGLNTGELFF. The CDR3 nucleotides are TGTGCCAGTAGTATGGCCGTCGGGACAGGGGGTCTGAACACCGGGGAGCTGTTTTTT. The full variable domain, completed using reference TRBV19 and TRBJ2-2, is DGGITQSPKYLFRKEGQNVTLSCEQNLNHDAMYWYRQDPGQGLRLIYYSQIVNDFQKGDIAEGYSVSREKKESFPLTVTSAQKNPTAFYLCASSMAVGTGGLNTGELFFGEGSRLTVL.

V gene TRBV27 combines with J gene TRBJ1-1; possibly TRBD1 for D (5 bases). The CDR3 consists of 13 residues. V dropped 3 bases and J dropped 10 bases, with 15 bases sitting between them. Germline V gene lookup returns CDR1 MNHEY and CDR2 SMNVEV (reference sequence). CDR3 coding DNA: TGTGCCAGCAGTTTTCGGGAGGGGATGCGAGCTTTCTTT. Translating gives CASSFREGMRAFF.